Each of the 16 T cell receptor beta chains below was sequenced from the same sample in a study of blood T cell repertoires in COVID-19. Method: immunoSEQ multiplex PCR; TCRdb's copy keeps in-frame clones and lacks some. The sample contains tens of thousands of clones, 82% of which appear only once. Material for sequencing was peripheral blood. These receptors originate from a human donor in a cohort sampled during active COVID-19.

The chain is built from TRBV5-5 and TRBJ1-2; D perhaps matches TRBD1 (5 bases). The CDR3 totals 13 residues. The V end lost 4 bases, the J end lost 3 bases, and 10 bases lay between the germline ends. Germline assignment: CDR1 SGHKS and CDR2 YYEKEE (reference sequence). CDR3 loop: CASSPAGDYGYTF. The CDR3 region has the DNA TGTGCCAGCAGCCCCGCGGGGGACTATGGCTACACCTTC.

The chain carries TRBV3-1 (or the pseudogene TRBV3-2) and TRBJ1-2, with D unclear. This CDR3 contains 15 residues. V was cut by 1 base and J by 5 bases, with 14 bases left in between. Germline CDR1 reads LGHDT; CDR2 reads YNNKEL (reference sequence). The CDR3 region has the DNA TGTGCCAGCAGCCAAGGGTACGCGGAGACGTATGGCTACACCTTC. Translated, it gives CASSQGYAETYGYTF.

The CDR3 DNA follows: TGTGCCAGCAGTCAGGGACAGGGTGGTGACGAGCAGTACTTC. It codes for CASSQGQGGDEQYF. V gene TRBV11-3 combines with J gene TRBJ2-7, with 9 bases matching TRBD1. Germline V gene data show CDR1 as SGHNT and CDR2 as YENEEA. J lost 5 bases, V lost 6 bases, and 8 bases had no gene match. This CDR3 is 14 amino acids long.

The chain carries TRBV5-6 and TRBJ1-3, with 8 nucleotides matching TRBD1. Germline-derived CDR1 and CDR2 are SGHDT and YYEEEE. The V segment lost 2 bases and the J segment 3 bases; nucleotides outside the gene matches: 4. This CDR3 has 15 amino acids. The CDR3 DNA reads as TGTGCCAGCAGCTTCTCCAGGGGGCGTGGAAACACCATATATTTT. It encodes CASSFSRGRGNTIYF.

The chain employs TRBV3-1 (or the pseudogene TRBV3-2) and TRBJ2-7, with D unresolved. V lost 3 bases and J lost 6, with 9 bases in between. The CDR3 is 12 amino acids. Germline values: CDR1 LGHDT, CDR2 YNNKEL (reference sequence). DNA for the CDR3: TGTGCCAGCAGCCATGACTTAAGCGAGCAGTACTTC. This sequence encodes CASSHDLSEQYF.

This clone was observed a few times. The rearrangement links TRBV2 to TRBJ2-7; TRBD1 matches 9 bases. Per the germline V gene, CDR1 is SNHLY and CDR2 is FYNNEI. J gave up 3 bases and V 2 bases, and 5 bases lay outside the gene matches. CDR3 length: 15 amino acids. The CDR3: CASSEPKGQGYEQYF. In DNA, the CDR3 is TGTGCCAGCAGTGAACCCAAGGGACAGGGCTACGAGCAGTACTTC.

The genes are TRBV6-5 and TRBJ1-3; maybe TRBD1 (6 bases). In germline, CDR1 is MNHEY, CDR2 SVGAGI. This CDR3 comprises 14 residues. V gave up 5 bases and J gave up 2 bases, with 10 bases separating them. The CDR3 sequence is CASSTRTAGNTIYF. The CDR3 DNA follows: TGTGCCAGCAGTACCCGGACAGCTGGAAACACCATATATTTT.

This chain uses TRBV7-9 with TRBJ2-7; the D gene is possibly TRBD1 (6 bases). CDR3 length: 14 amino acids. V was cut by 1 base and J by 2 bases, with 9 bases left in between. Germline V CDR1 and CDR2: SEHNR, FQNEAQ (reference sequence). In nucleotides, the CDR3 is TGTGCCAGCAGCTTAGGAAGGGACACCTACGAGCAGTACTTC. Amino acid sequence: CASSLGRDTYEQYF.

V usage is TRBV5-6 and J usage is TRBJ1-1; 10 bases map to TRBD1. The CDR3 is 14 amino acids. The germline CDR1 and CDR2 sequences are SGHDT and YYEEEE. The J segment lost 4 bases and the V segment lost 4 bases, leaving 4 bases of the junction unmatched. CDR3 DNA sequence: TGTGCCAGCAGCGTGACAGGGGGCGGCACTGAAGCTTTCTTT. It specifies CASSVTGGGTEAFF. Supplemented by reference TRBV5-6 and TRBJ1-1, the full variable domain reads DAGVTQSPTHLIKTRGQQVTLRCSPKSGHDTVSWYQQALGQGPQFIFQYYEEEERQRGNFPDRFSGHQFPNYSSELNVNALLLGDSALYLCASSVTGGGTEAFFGQGTRLTVV.

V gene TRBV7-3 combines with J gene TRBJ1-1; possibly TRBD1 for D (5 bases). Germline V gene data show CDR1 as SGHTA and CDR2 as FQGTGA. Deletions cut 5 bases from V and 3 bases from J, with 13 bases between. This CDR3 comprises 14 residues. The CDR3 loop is CASSTNRGDTEAFF. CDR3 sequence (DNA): TGTGCCAGCAGCACTAATCGGGGGGACACTGAAGCTTTCTTT.

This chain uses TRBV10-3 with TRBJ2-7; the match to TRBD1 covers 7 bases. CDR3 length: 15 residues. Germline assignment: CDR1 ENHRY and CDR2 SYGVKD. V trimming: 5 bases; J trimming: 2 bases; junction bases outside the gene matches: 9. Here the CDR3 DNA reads TGTGCCATCAGTTCGACAGGGTCAAATACCTACGAGCAGTACTTC. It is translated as CAISSTGSNTYEQYF.

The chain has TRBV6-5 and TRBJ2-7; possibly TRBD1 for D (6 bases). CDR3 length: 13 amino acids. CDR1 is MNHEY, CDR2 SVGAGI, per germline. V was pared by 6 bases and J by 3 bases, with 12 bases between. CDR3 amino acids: CASRVRGYYEQYF. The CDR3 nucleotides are TGTGCCAGCAGAGTCAGGGGTTACTACGAGCAGTACTTC.

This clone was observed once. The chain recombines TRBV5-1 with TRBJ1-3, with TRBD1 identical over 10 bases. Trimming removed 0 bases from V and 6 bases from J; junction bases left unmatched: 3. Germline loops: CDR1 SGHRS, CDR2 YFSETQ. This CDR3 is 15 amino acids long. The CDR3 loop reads CASSLEGTGENTIYF. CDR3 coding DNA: TGCGCCAGCAGCTTGGAAGGGACAGGGGAAAACACCATATATTTT.

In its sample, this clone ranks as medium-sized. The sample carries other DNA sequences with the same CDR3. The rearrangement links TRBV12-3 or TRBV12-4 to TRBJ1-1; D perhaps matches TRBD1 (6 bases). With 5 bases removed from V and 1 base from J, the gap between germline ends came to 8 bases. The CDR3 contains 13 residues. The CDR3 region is CASSLQGNTEAFF. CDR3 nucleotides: TGTGCCAGCAGTCTACAGGGGAACACTGAAGCTTTCTTT.

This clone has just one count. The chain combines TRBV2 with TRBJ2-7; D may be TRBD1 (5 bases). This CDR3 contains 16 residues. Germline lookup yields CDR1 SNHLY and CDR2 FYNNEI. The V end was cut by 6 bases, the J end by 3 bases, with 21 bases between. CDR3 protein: CASRPTRQSSFYEQYF. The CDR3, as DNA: TGTGCCAGCAGACCGACCCGACAGAGTAGTTTCTACGAGCAGTACTTC.

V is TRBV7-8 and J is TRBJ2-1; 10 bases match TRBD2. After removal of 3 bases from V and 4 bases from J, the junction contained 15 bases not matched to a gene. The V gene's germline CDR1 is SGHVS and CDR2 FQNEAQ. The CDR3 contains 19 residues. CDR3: CASSFMKLGSGGVYNEQFF. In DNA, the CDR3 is TGTGCCAGCAGCTTCATGAAGTTAGGGAGCGGGGGGGTATACAATGAGCAGTTCTTC. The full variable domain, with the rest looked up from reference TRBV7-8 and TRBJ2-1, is GAGVSQSPRYKVAKRGQDVALRCDPISGHVSLFWYQQALGQGPEFLTYFQNEAQLDKSGLPSDRFFAERPEGSVSTLKIQRTQQEDSAVYLCASSFMKLGSGGVYNEQFFGPGTRLTVL.